This record concerns one T cell receptor beta chain sequence. Its antigen is as yet unknown. The method was immunoSEQ multiplex PCR; TCRdb's version includes in-frame clones alone and lacks a portion of them. The table records roughly 200,000 clones, 80% to 95% of them present only once. The sample belongs to a study of T cell responses to AZD1222 COVID-19 vaccine. Study-level points and caveats: The donor cohort was predominantly white British with a female majority, and clonal diversity may have been underestimated. Spike-wide coverage was observed for vaccine-associated CD4 TCRs, with dominant responses at 160-218 and 743-854.

V was pared by 3 bases and J by 4 bases, with 8 bases of the junction left unmatched. The germline V gene has CDR1 LNHDA and CDR2 SQIVND (reference sequence). The CDR3 length is 15 residues. Here the sequenced sample was peripheral blood, taken 28 days after the second AZD1222 dose. This chain links TRBV19 with TRBJ2-7, with TRBD2 identical over 8 bases. The source is an adult who received the AZD1222 COVID-19 vaccine. For the CDR3, the DNA is TGTGCCAGTAGTATGGTAAGCGGGAGTGTATACGAGCAGTACTTC. Its translation: CASSMVSGSVYEQYF.